This entry describes one TCR beta chain. Original handling: The authors estimated nucleated cell counts from reference gene primer amplification. The protocol was immunoSEQ multiplex PCR, while the TCRdb copy is restricted to in-frame clones and leaves out a portion. From that table come the V and J calls and clone size; the DNA was used to work out D and trimming. In the table there are a few hundred thousand clones, 85% of which are singletons. The sample belongs to a study of blood T cell repertoires in COVID-19. About the research overall: COVID-19 samples collected from the United States, Italy and Spain covered acute and convalescent phases.

Living in 25 or so US areas, the participants were between roughly 18 and 90 years of age. The source material was PBMCs or T cells enriched from blood (not recorded which). The origin of this receptor is a man aged 35-49 years who had recovered from COVID-19.

CDR3 sequence (DNA): TGTGCCAGCATGTTGATGGGAGGAGGCTACACCTTC. The encoded protein is CASMLMGGGYTF. The rearrangement uses TRBV6-5 and TRBJ1-2; D call uncertain. V was cut by 7 bases and J by 8 bases, with 14 bases left in between. CDR1 is MNHEY and CDR2 is SVGAGI in the germline V gene. The length of the CDR3 is 12 residues.